These T cell receptor beta chains were read from a single sample in a study of Graves' ophthalmopathy and Graves' hyperthyroidism. Each CDR3 protein is one row after TCRdb ran MiXCR on the multiplex PCR reads. The table lists hundreds of thousands of distinct CDR3 sequences, about 20% of them singletons. The specimen sequenced was peripheral blood. These TCRs come from a woman younger than 35 with stable Graves' hyperthyroidism. Some clones in this sample may be carry-over from other donors' samples. Both conserved end residues are trimmed from each CDR3.

TRBV30	10	AWSYTSYEQY
TRBV11-2	12	ASSFEGGSSPLH
TRBV12-3/TRBV12-4	12	ASSLRTQGYEQY
TRBV12-3/TRBV12-4	12	ASSLGHLQETQY
TRBV6-1	12	ASSEGRGTGTQY
TRBV27	13	ASSFTGTGHYEQY
TRBV11-2	11	ASGDAKSFGQY
TRBV6-1	13	ASSRRTGENTEAF
TRBV27	11	ASSLYTNSPLH
TRBV12-3/TRBV12-4	16	ASSLRTGGHPNTGELF
TRBV9	14	ASSVGPSRTDYEQY
TRBV5-1	10	ASSLNNYGYT
TRBV9	11	ASSVFEGNGYT
TRBV6-4	16	ASRDRGTRLSSNQPQH
TRBV7-9	10	ASSFVDQPQH
TRBV10-3	13	ASGGQGLEVETQY
TRBV19	14	ASSTSASGTAGELF
TRBV11-2	15	ASSLDPPPVGEGTQY
TRBV18	11	ASSPDRHSPLH
TRBV12-3/TRBV12-4	11	ASSLDGSSSQY
TRBV24-1	13	ATSDRGLATGELF
TRBV11-2	13	ASSHSGQGPYEQY
TRBV28	13	ASSLRDRGPYEQY
TRBV2	11	AREADHNYGYT
TRBV10-3	12	AISESGQNTEAF
TRBV5-1	14	ASSLVLGTWNTEAF
TRBV6-1	13	ASSEDAGANYEQY
TRBV6-2/TRBV6-3	13	ASSYSTGTAVGYT
TRBV11-2	11	ASSLVVPYEQY
TRBV28	14	ASSRRTGDPPYEQY
TRBV12-3/TRBV12-4	13	ASSPRSQGGTGYT
TRBV29-1	13	SVGSGTVGGETQY
TRBV3-1	14	ASSQTDSGPTQPQH
TRBV12-3/TRBV12-4	10	ASSFATSEQY
TRBV20-1	14	SASGLGAYSNQPQH
TRBV27	12	ASSPLSGPYEQY
TRBV30	11	AWSADRGYEQY
TRBV5-1	13	ASSHWTGPSDEQY
TRBV20-1	9	SARFSGELF
TRBV29-1	10	SVGEGAGGYT
TRBV6-1	14	ASSEGVRLIGNTIY
TRBV28	12	ASSLAGHPFEQY
TRBV6-1	10	ASTLPTDGYT
TRBV6-1	12	ASSTPVNTGELF
TRBV29-1	12	SVGTTTNTGELF
TRBV20-1	14	SADSSGRALSYEQY
TRBV7-6	13	ASSPSDQASYEQY
TRBV11-2	13	ASSLSSGSYTEQF
TRBV2	9	ASSPGVEQY
TRBV4-1	11	ASSQELRTEAF
TRBV7-2	15	ASSGRTGGIFDSPLH
TRBV29-1	11	SVGRRSENIQY
TRBV20-1	13	SAMQGANPLLLAF
TRBV29-1	11	SVGHSSTGELF
TRBV6-1	12	ASSGGLAPYEQY
TRBV27	12	ASSSESKANTIY
TRBV19	14	ASSIGWDGMNTEAF
TRBV6-5	11	ASSYPDRRGYT